This TCR beta chain came from a study of CD8 T cells in Susac syndrome. Trimming stripped 5 bases from V and 6 bases from J, with 10 bases between. This CDR3 has 13 residues. CDR1 and CDR2 from the germline V gene are LNHNV and YYDKDF (reference sequence). Purification of the CD8+ and CD4+ T cells relied on negative isolation, and TEMRA cells underwent FACS enrichment. An amount of RNA that ranged from roughly 0.5 to 1 ug was reverse transcribed with random hexamers. TCR beta CDR3 was amplified by immunoSEQ multiplex PCR. This amplification extended across 54 Vbeta and 13 Jbeta segments. TCRdb reanalysed the immunoSEQ multiplex PCR reads using MiXCR and keeps one entry per CDR3 protein. Here the sample spans about 200,000 distinct CDR3 sequences, roughly 94% being singletons.

This rearrangement joins TRBV15 to TRBJ2-2; D uncertain. The TCR sequence derives from a human donor in good health. Sequenced input: CD4+ T cells from PBMCs. The CDR3 reads CATSAPPSGELFF. In DNA form, the CDR3 reads TGTGCCACCAGCGCTCCCCCGTCCGGGGAGCTGTTTTTT.